The 15 T cell receptor beta chains reported below all come from one sample, sequenced in a study of T-cell reconstitution after alpha-beta-depleted transplantation in children. Preparation of the TCRbeta library involved a method that used unique molecular identifiers. TCRdb reanalysed the PCR reads using MiXCR and keeps one entry per CDR3 protein. The sample holds 330,000 or so distinct CDR3 sequences, under 13% seen once. This material consisted of PBMCs from the stem cell graft donor, taken from the stem cell graft. All receptors come from a human donor who donated a stem cell graft to a child with acute lymphoblastic leukemia.

Only a few counts were recorded for this clonotype. The chain combines TRBV7-4 with TRBJ2-5; D not certain. CDR3 length: 11 amino acids. V was clipped by 6 bases and J by 7 bases, with 9 bases between them. In germline, CDR1 is SGHVT, CDR2 SQSDAQ. The chain's CDR3 is CASRPLRTQYF. The CDR3 bases are TGTGCCAGCAGACCTCTTCGGACCCAGTACTTC.

This clonotype was seen at least ten times. J is TRBJ2-2 and V is TRBV29-1; D uncertain. V dropped 4 bases and J dropped 4 bases, with 4 bases sitting between them. The CDR3 extends over 11 amino acids. Germline lookup yields CDR1 SQVTM and CDR2 ANQGSEA. CDR3 bases: TGCAGCGTTGTAGGCACCGGGGAGCTGTTTTTT. Encoded protein: CSVVGTGELFF.

The rearrangement uses TRBV4-1 and TRBJ2-7, with TRBD2 identical over 7 bases. This CDR3 has 14 amino acids. Per the germline V gene, CDR1 is MGHRA and CDR2 is YSYEKL. V gave up 4 bases and J gave up 2 bases; unmatched junction bases: 5. CDR3 residues: CASSLYGRPYEQYF. The DNA of the CDR3 is TGCGCCAGCAGCCTGTACGGGAGGCCCTACGAGCAGTACTTC.

There are many counts of this clonotype. V and J are TRBV9 and TRBJ1-1; D gene uncertain. This CDR3 comprises 13 residues. Germline V gene sequence: CDR1 SGDLS, CDR2 YYNGEE. Between the trimmed V and J ends, which lost 3 bases and 1 base, there was a span of 7 bases. DNA of the CDR3: TGTGCCAGCAGCGGTGACGCGAACACTGAAGCTTTCTTT. This encodes CASSGDANTEAFF.

The chain combines TRBV14 with TRBJ2-3; 8 bases match TRBD2. J lost 5 bases, V lost 5 bases, and 12 bases had no gene match. The CDR3 sequence is 16 residues long. CDR1 is SGHDN, CDR2 FVKESK, per germline. Here the CDR3 DNA reads TGTGCCAGCAGCTTCTCGCTGGCGGGAGGTGGAGATACGCAGTATTTT. Protein: CASSFSLAGGGDTQYF.

Ten or more counts support this clonotype. The gene calls are TRBV4-1 and TRBJ1-1, with D hard to call. The CDR3 consists of 11 residues. V was shortened by 0 bases and J by 6 bases, with 2 bases between the two germline ends. Per the germline V gene, CDR1 is MGHRA and CDR2 is YSYEKL. The CDR3, as DNA: TGCGCCAGCAGCCAAGATGCTGAAGCTTTCTTT. Its translation is CASSQDAEAFF.

This chain connects TRBV5-1 to TRBJ1-6; 8 positions agree with TRBD1. V gave up 0 bases and J gave up 9 bases; unmatched junction bases: 5. The CDR3 is made up of 15 amino acids. From germline, CDR1 is SGHRS and CDR2 YFSETQ. The CDR3 DNA follows: TGCGCCAGCAGCTTGGGTCGGACAGGGTTTTCACCCCTCCACTTT. This encodes CASSLGRTGFSPLHF. Full variable domain (outside the CDR3, taken from reference TRBV5-1 and TRBJ1-6): KAGVTQTPRYLIKTRGQQVTLSCSPISGHRSVSWYQQTPGQGLQFLFEYFSETQRNKGNFPGRFSGRQFSNSRSEMNVSTLELGDSALYLCASSLGRTGFSPLHFGNGTRLTVT.

This clonotype was observed a handful of times. The rearrangement links TRBV5-1 to TRBJ1-2, with 7 positions matching TRBD1. The CDR3 is 16 amino acids. With 2 bases clipped from V and 2 bases from J, the junction kept 9 bases outside the gene matches. From germline, CDR1 is SGHRS and CDR2 YFSETQ. CDR3 nucleotides: TGCGCCAGCAGCTTCACCGGGACAGCGGGAAACTATGGCTACACCTTC. Its translation is CASSFTGTAGNYGYTF. Combining the CDR3 with reference TRBV5-1 and TRBJ1-2 gives the whole variable domain KAGVTQTPRYLIKTRGQQVTLSCSPISGHRSVSWYQQTPGQGLQFLFEYFSETQRNKGNFPGRFSGRQFSNSRSEMNVSTLELGDSALYLCASSFTGTAGNYGYTFGSGTRLTVV.

This clonotype showed up many times. This CDR3 reads CASSQGTAGGNQPQHF. In nucleotides, the CDR3 is TGTGCCAGCAGCCAAGGTACGGCAGGGGGCAATCAGCCCCAGCATTTT. The genes are TRBV4-2 and TRBJ1-5, with D perhaps TRBD1 (6 bases). Trimming took 1 base from V and 2 from J, leaving 12 bases between them. The CDR3 length is 16 residues. Germline V CDR1 and CDR2: LGHNA, YNFKEQ.

This clonotype showed up just a few times. V usage is TRBV12-3 or TRBV12-4 and J usage is TRBJ2-1; tentatively, D is TRBD2 (5 bases). This CDR3 has 16 residues. Trimming took 1 base from V and 7 from J, leaving 17 bases between them. CDR3 in amino acids: CASSLEVGARANEQFF. CDR3 DNA: TGTGCCAGCAGTTTAGAGGTGGGAGCACGTGCGAATGAGCAGTTCTTC.

This clonotype was detected only a few times. J is TRBJ2-1 and V is TRBV12-3 or TRBV12-4; possibly TRBD2 for D (5 bases). CDR3 length: 14 amino acids. V shed 3 bases and J shed 9 bases, with 15 bases lying between them. Written as DNA, the CDR3 is TGTGCCAGCAGTTTGGGTGGGGAGCGTAGTGAGCAGTTCTTC. It encodes CASSLGGERSEQFF.

This clonotype was picked up a small number of times. J is TRBJ2-1 and V is TRBV7-9; D gene unclear. The germline V gene encodes CDR1 SEHNR and CDR2 FQNEAQ (reference sequence). Trimming pared 1 base from V and 8 bases from J, leaving 15 bases between. This CDR3 has 15 amino acids. CDR3 sequence (DNA): TGTGCCAGCAGCTTAGGATTTGGCCTCTCTCATGAGCAGTTCTTC. The encoded protein is CASSLGFGLSHEQFF.

In this sample, this clonotype turned up a few times. The CDR3 loop is CASSLMKQLGAYEQYF. CDR3 nucleotide sequence: TGTGCCAGCAGCTTAATGAAACAGTTGGGGGCCTACGAGCAGTACTTC. The V call is TRBV7-9, the J call TRBJ2-7, with D perhaps assigned TRBD1 or TRBD2 (5 bases each). The germline V gene has CDR1 SEHNR and CDR2 FQNEAQ (reference sequence). V lost 2 bases and J 2 bases, leaving 16 bases between the germline ends. The length of the CDR3 is 16 residues.

This clonotype has a count of ten or more. The chain uses TRBV5-1 and TRBJ2-7; no firm D call. CDR1 and CDR2 from the germline V gene are SGHRS and YFSETQ. V dropped 4 bases and J dropped 2 bases, with 13 bases sitting between them. The CDR3 contains 14 residues. Here the CDR3 reads CASSLVKGAYEQYF. In nucleotides, the CDR3 is TGCGCCAGCAGCCTGGTTAAAGGTGCCTACGAGCAGTACTTC.

This clonotype was recorded a few times. The chain is built from TRBV12-3 or TRBV12-4 and TRBJ2-7; either TRBD1 or TRBD2 may supply D (5 bases each). Trimming took 5 bases from V and 0 from J, leaving 20 bases between them. CDR3 size: 17 residues. DNA of the CDR3: TGTGCCAGCAGTCCGACCTTCGGGACCCGGAGCTCCTACGAGCAGTACTTC. Protein product: CASSPTFGTRSSYEQYF.